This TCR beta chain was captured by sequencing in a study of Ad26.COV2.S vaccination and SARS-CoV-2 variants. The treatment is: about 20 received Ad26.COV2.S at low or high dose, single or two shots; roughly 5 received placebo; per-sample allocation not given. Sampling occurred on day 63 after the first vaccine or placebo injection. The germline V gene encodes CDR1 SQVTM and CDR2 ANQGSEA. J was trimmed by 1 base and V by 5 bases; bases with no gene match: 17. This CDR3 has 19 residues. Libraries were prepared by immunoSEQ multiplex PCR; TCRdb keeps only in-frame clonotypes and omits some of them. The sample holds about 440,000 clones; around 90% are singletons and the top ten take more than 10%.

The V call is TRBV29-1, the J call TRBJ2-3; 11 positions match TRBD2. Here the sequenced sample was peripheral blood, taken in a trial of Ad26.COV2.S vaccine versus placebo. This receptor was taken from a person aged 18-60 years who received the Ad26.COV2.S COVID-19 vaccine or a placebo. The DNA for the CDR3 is TGCAGCGTTTTCGGGACAGACGGACTAGCGGGCCGGCGCACAGATACGCAGTATTTT. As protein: CSVFGTDGLAGRRTDTQYF.